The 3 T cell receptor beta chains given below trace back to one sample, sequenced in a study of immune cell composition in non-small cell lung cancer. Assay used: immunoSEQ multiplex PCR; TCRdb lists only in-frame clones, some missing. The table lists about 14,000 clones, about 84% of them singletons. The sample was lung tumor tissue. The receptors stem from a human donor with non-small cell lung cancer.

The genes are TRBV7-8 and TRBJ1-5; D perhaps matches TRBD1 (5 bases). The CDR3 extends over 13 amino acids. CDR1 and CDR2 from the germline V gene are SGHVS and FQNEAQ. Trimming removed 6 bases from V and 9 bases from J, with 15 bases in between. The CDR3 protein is CASSGTKSRPQHF. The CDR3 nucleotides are TGTGCCAGCAGTGGGACGAAGAGCCGGCCCCAGCATTTT.

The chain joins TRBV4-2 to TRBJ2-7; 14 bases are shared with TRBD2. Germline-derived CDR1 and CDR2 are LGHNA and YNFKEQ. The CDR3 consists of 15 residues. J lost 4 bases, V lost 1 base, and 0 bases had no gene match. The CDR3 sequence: CASSQGTSGGYEQYF. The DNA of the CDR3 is TGTGCCAGCAGCCAAGGGACTAGCGGGGGGTACGAGCAGTACTTC.

CDR3 in amino acids: CASSLVAGLAGGETQYF. DNA for the CDR3: TGTGCCAGCAGCTTAGTAGCGGGACTAGCGGGAGGAGAGACCCAGTACTTC. The chain joins TRBV7-2 to TRBJ2-5; the match to TRBD2 covers 15 bases. This CDR3 comprises 17 residues. V was pared by 1 base and J by 4 bases, with 4 bases of the junction left unmatched. CDR1 SGHTA and CDR2 FQGNSA come from the germline V gene.